The rows below give T cell receptor beta chains drawn from one sample of a study of naive CD8 T cells in extremely preterm neonates. The data were produced by immunoSEQ multiplex PCR, yet TCRdb's version contains in-frame clones alone and is incomplete. The table has 7,000 to 9,500 clones, roughly nine tenths seen once. Sequencing used naive CD8+ T cells from cord blood. The receptors come from a newborn in good health. Both conserved end residues are part of each CDR3. D genes are given only for firm matches. A row's size may be missing; if present it is once, few, many or a size class.

TRBD1	NA	TRBV5-1	TRBJ1-4	16	TGCGCCAGCAGCTTGGGAGACAGGGGAGCTAATGAAAAACTGTTTTTT	CASSLGDRGANEKLFF
TRBD1	once	TRBV27	TRBJ1-2	14	TGTGCCAGCAGTTTAACAGGGGGAGGTTATGGCTACACCTTC	CASSLTGGGYGYTF
NA	NA	TRBV10-1	TRBJ2-2	14	TGCGCCAGCAGTGACCCGGGAAACACCGGGGAGCTGTTTTTT	CASSDPGNTGELFF
TRBD1	NA	TRBV5-6	TRBJ1-2	16	TGTGCCAGCAGCTTAGACCTCGCAGGGGGTAGAATTGGCTACACCTTC	CASSLDLAGGRIGYTF
NA	few	TRBV7-7	TRBJ2-5	15	TGTGCCAGCAGCTTAGTGGCTGGGCCCCAAGAGACCCAGTACTTC	CASSLVAGPQETQYF
NA	NA	TRBV5-5	TRBJ1-2	12	TGTGCCAGCAGCTTGGTGCAGTATGGCTACACCTTC	CASSLVQYGYTF
TRBD2	NA	TRBV7-9	TRBJ2-1	15	TGTGCCAGCAGTCTTCCGGGACTAGCGGGCAATGAGCAGTTCTTC	CASSLPGLAGNEQFF
NA	NA	TRBV6-6	TRBJ1-1	15	TGTGCCAGCAGACCTTACGAGTATGAGAACACTGAAGCTTTCTTT	CASRPYEYENTEAFF
NA	NA	TRBV4-1	TRBJ2-3	17	TGCGCCAGCAGCCAGGCCGGGACTCCGTCTAGCACAGATACGCAGTATTTT	CASSQAGTPSSTDTQYF
TRBD2	NA	TRBV10-2	TRBJ2-2	16	TGCGCCACCCTAGGTAGCGGGAGGGCCGACACCGGGGAGCTGTTTTTT	CATLGSGRADTGELFF
NA	NA	TRBV19	TRBJ1-4	12	TGTGCCAGTAGTATGGCAGGGAAAAAACTGTTTTTT	CASSMAGKKLFF
NA	NA	TRBV10-2	TRBJ2-5	13	TGCGCCAGCAATCCAGGGGCCCAAGAGACCCAGTACTTC	CASNPGAQETQYF
NA	NA	TRBV7-9	TRBJ2-4	16	TGTGCCAGCAGCTTAGCCGGGACAGAAGCGGGAAACATTCAGTACTTC	CASSLAGTEAGNIQYF
TRBD1	NA	TRBV6-5	TRBJ1-1	14	TGTGCCAGCAGTTGGACAGGGGGCCACACTGAAGCTTTCTTT	CASSWTGGHTEAFF
TRBD1	NA	TRBV6-1	TRBJ1-2	15	TGTGCCAGCAGTGCGTCCCGACAGGGGGCGAAGGGCTACACCTTC	CASSASRQGAKGYTF
TRBD1	once	TRBV5-6	TRBJ2-7	15	TGTGCCAGCAGCCCCGGAGCTCGACAGGGGTACGAGCAGTACTTC	CASSPGARQGYEQYF
NA	NA	TRBV10-1	TRBJ2-1	14	TGCGCCAGCAGTGAGTCATTTAGCGTCAATGAGCAGTTCTTC	CASSESFSVNEQFF
TRBD1	NA	TRBV10-2	TRBJ2-2	16	TGCGCCAGCAGTGAGAAAGACAGGGGAACGACCGGGGAGCTGTTTTTT	CASSEKDRGTTGELFF
NA	NA	TRBV19	TRBJ2-7	12	TGTGCCAGTAGTCCCACAGGGTACGAGCAGTACTTC	CASSPTGYEQYF
TRBD2	NA	TRBV9	TRBJ2-7	16	TGCGCCAGCAGCGTCTATGAGACTAGCGGACCCTACGAGCAGTACTTC	CASSVYETSGPYEQYF
TRBD1	NA	TRBV15	TRBJ2-6	20	TGTGCCACCAGCAGAGAATCCGGCGGGACAGGGTCCTCTGGGGCCAACGTCCTGACTTTC	CATSRESGGTGSSGANVLTF
NA	NA	TRBV5-3	TRBJ1-3	18	TGTGCCAGAAGCTTAGCCACGGAACAGGGTTTTACTGGAAACACCATATATTTT	CARSLATEQGFTGNTIYF
NA	NA	TRBV5-1	TRBJ1-1	13	TGCGCCAGCTCAGGGATGGGGAACACTGAAGCTTTCTTT	CASSGMGNTEAFF
TRBD1	NA	TRBV6-5	TRBJ2-2	14	TGTGCCAGCAGTTACCGGACAGGGACCGGGGAGCTGTTTTTT	CASSYRTGTGELFF
TRBD1	NA	TRBV7-9	TRBJ2-6	15	TGTGCCAGCAGCTGGACAGGGTTTGGGGCCAACGTCCTGACTTTC	CASSWTGFGANVLTF
NA	NA	TRBV9	TRBJ2-1	13	TGTGCCAGCAGCGTAGCTTACGGGTATGAGCAGTTCTTC	CASSVAYGYEQFF
NA	NA	TRBV2	TRBJ1-5	14	TGTGCCAGCAGTGAAAGACAGCTCAATCAGCCCCAGCATTTT	CASSERQLNQPQHF
TRBD1	NA	TRBV19	TRBJ1-2	13	TGTGCCAGTAGTATCGGACAGGTCCGGGGCTACACCTTC	CASSIGQVRGYTF
NA	NA	TRBV7-9	TRBJ2-7	14	TGTGCCAGCAGCTTAGGGAAACAGGTCCACGAGCAGTACTTC	CASSLGKQVHEQYF
NA	NA	TRBV5-1	TRBJ2-5	16	TGCGCCAGCAGCTTGAAACAGGGCCCGCGCGGAGAGACCCAGTACTTC	CASSLKQGPRGETQYF
TRBD2	NA	TRBV14	TRBJ2-3	17	TGTGCCAGCAGCCACAAGCGGGAGGGCCGGACCACAGATACGCAGTATTTT	CASSHKREGRTTDTQYF
NA	NA	TRBV27	TRBJ2-5	17	TGTGCCAGCAGTTTGCCCCCCGGGGAGAAGAACCTAGAGACCCAGTACTTC	CASSLPPGEKNLETQYF
NA	NA	TRBV27	TRBJ1-2	15	TGTGCCAGCAGTTTATATTTGGGACACCTCTATGGCTACACCTTC	CASSLYLGHLYGYTF
NA	NA	TRBV4-3	TRBJ2-1	14	TGCGCCAGCAGCCAAGAATTGGGGAAGCGGGAGCAGTTCTTC	CASSQELGKREQFF
TRBD1	NA	TRBV6-1	TRBJ1-1	15	TGTGCCAGCAGTGCCACAGGGGAACGGGGCACTGAAGCTTTCTTT	CASSATGERGTEAFF
TRBD1	NA	TRBV4-1	TRBJ1-2	16	TGCGCCAGCAGCCGGGCCCCCCAGGGGGTTAACTATGGCTACACCTTC	CASSRAPQGVNYGYTF
NA	NA	TRBV6-5	TRBJ1-3	14	TGTGCCAGCAGTTACCAGGGGTCTGGAAACACCATATATTTT	CASSYQGSGNTIYF
TRBD1	NA	TRBV4-1	TRBJ2-3	15	TGCGCCAGCAGCCAGCAAACAGGGGGCACAGATACGCAGTATTTT	CASSQQTGGTDTQYF
NA	once	TRBV7-9	TRBJ1-2	11	TGTGCCAGTAGAGGAGGATATGGCTACACCTTC	CASRGGYGYTF
NA	NA	TRBV27	TRBJ1-6	16	TGTGCCAGCAGTTTATCCTCCGGGTTCTATAATTCACCCCTCCACTTT	CASSLSSGFYNSPLHF
NA	NA	TRBV2	TRBJ2-1	11	TGTGCCAGCAGGGGTAGGCGGGAGCAGTTCTTC	CASRGRREQFF